This T cell receptor (beta chain) is from a study of cytomegalovirus exposure and HLA in healthy donors. Study results and limitations: When presence/absence was analysed, sequencing depth was taken to be roughly uniform across donors. Fewer N-insertions (relative to the approximately 700-donor mean) were reportedly seen in an Asian-associated ancestry cluster in a later analysis. Across HLA loci, a later analysis found differing TCR association rates, with DRB1 most and HLA-C fewest. In vitro experiments confirmed that a few CMV-associated chains were specific for CMV antigens.

The PCR employed 60 Vbeta primers together with 13 Jbeta primers. Using immunoSEQ multiplex PCR, the repertoire was profiled, and TCRdb retains in-frame clones only, with some absent. The sample holds 90,000 to 120,000 clones, approximately 80% seen once. As to this clone: Its matching antigen is unknown. An end of the junction differs from the germline gene, which may be a read error.

The germline V gene encodes CDR1 SGHDN and CDR2 FVKESK. The CDR3 spans 12 residues. The chain is built from TRBV14 and TRBJ2-7; D ambiguous. The sample was PBMCs. This TCR was sampled from a female donor in good health and CMV-seropositive. Here the CDR3 reads CASSLHVGVVNF. CDR3 in DNA: TGTGCCAGCAGCCTACACGTTGGAGTAGTGAACTTC.